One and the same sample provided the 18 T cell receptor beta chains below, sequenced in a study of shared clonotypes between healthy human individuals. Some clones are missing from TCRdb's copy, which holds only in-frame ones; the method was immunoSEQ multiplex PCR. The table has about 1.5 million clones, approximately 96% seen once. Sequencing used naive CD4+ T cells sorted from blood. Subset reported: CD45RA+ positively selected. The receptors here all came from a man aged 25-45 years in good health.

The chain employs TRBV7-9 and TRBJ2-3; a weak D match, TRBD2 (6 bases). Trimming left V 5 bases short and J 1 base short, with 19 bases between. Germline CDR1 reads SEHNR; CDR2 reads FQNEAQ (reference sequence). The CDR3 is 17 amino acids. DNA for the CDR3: TGTGCCAGCAGCCCAAGTTCCTGGTGGGAGGGCACAGATACGCAGTATTTT. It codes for CASSPSSWWEGTDTQYF.

The CDR3, as DNA: TGTGCCAGCAGTCAGGGACAGGCCCAAGCTTTCTTT. This translates into CASSQGQAQAFF. V gene TRBV6-1 combines with J gene TRBJ1-1, with 8 positions matching TRBD1. The ends lost 5 bases at V and 9 bases at J; junction bases unmatched: 5. Germline-derived CDR1 and CDR2 are MNHNS and SASEGT. CDR3 length: 12 residues.

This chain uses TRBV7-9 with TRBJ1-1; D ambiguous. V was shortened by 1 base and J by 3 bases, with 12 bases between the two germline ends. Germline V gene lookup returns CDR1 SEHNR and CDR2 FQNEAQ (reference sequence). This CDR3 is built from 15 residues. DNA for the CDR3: TGTGCCAGCAGCTTAGGTACCGGGTGGGACACTGAAGCTTTCTTT. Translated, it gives CASSLGTGWDTEAFF.

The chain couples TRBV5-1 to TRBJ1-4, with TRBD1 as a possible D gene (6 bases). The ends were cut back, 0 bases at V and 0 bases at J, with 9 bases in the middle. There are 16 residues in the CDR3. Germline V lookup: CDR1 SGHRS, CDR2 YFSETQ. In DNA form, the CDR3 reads TGCGCCAGCAGCTTGGTACAGGGACCAACTAATGAAAAACTGTTTTTT. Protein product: CASSLVQGPTNEKLFF.

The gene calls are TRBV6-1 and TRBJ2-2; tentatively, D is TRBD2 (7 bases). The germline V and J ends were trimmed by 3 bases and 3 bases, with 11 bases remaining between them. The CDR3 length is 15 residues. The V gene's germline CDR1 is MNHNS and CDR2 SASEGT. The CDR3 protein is CASSERGRYTGELFF. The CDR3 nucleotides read TGTGCCAGCAGTGAGCGGGGGCGATACACCGGGGAGCTGTTTTTT.

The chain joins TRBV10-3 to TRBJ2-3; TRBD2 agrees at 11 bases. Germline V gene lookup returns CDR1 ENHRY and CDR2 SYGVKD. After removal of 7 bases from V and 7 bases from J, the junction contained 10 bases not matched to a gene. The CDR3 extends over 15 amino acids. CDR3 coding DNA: TGTGCCATCACAGGAGAGACTAGCGGGATTTATACGCAGTATTTT. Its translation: CAITGETSGIYTQYF.

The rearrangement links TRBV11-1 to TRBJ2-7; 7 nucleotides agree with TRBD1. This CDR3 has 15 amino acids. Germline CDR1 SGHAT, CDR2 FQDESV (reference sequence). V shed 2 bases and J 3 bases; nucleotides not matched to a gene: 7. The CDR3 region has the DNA TGTGCCAGCAGCTTACCCCGGGACAGACACTACGAGCAGTACTTC. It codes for CASSLPRDRHYEQYF.

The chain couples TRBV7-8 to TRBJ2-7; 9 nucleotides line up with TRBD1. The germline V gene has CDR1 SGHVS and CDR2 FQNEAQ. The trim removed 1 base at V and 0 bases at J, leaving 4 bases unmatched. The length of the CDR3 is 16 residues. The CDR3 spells CASSLVGQGPSYEQYF. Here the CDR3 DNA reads TGTGCCAGCAGCTTAGTGGGACAGGGTCCCTCCTACGAGCAGTACTTC.

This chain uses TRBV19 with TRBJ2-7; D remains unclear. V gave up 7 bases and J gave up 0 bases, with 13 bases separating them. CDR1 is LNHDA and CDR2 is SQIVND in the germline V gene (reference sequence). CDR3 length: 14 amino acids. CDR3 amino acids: CASKVSVSSYEQYF. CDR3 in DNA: TGTGCCAGTAAGGTCTCAGTGAGCTCCTACGAGCAGTACTTC.

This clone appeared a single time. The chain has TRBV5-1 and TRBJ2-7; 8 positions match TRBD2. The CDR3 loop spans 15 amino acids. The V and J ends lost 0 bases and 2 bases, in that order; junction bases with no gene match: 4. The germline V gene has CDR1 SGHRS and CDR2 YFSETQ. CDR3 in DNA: TGCGCCAGCAGCTTGGTACAGGGACTAGCCTACGAGCAGTACTTC. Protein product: CASSLVQGLAYEQYF.

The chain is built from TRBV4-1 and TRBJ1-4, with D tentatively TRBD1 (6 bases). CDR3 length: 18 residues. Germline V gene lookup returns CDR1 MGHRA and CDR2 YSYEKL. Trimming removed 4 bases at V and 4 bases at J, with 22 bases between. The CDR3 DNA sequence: TGCGCCAGCAGCCTAAGTCCAGGCTATCAGGGGCGTAATGAAAAACTGTTTTTT. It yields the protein CASSLSPGYQGRNEKLFF.

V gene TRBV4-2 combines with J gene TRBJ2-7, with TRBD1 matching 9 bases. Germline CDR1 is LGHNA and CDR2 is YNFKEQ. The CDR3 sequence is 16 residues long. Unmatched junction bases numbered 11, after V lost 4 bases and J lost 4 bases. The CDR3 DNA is TGTGCCAGCAGCCCCCCGGGACAGGGAAGGTCTTACGAGCAGTACTTC. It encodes CASSPPGQGRSYEQYF.

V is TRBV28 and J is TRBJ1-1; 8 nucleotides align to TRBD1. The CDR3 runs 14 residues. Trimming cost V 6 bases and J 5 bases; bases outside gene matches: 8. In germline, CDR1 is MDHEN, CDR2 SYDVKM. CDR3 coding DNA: TGTGCCAGCAGCCACGGCAGGGGGCTGACTGAAGCTTTCTTT. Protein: CASSHGRGLTEAFF. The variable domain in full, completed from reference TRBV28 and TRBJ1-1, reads DVKVTQSSRYLVKRTGEKVFLECVQDMDHENMFWYRQDPGLGLRLIYFSYDVKMKEKGDIPEGYSVSREKKERFSLILESASTNQTSMYLCASSHGRGLTEAFFGQGTRLTVV.

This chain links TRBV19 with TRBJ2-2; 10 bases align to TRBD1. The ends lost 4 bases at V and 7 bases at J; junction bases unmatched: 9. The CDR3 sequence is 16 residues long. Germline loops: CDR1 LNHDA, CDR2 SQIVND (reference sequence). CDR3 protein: CASSRTGGSGLGELFF. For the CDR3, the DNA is TGTGCCAGTAGTAGGACAGGGGGAAGTGGTCTCGGGGAGCTGTTTTTT.

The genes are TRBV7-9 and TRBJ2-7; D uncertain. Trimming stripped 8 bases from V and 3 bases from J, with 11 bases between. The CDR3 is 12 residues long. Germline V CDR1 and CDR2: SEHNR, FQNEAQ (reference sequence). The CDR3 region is CASRTVGYEQYF. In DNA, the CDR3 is TGTGCCAGCCGTACTGTGGGCTACGAGCAGTACTTC.

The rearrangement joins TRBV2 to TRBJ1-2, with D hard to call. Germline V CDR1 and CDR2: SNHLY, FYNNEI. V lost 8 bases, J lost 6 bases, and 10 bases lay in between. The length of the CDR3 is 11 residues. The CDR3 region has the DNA TGTGCCAGCCAACAGCAAGATGGCTACACCTTC. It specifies CASQQQDGYTF.

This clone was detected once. This CDR3 is CASSKNGRMTYEQYF. CDR3 nucleotides: TGCGCCAGCAGCAAGAATGGACGAATGACCTACGAGCAGTACTTC. The V call is TRBV5-1, the J call TRBJ2-7; no clear D gene. This CDR3 spans 15 amino acids. V lost 4 bases and J 2 bases, leaving 16 bases between the germline ends. Germline V gene data show CDR1 as SGHRS and CDR2 as YFSETQ.

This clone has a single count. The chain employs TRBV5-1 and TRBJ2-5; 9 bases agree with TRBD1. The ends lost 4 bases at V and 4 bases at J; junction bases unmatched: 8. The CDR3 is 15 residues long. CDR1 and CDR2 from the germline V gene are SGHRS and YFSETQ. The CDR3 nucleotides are TGCGCCAGCAGCCCCAGGGACAGGGTAAGAGAGACCCAGTACTTC. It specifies CASSPRDRVRETQYF.